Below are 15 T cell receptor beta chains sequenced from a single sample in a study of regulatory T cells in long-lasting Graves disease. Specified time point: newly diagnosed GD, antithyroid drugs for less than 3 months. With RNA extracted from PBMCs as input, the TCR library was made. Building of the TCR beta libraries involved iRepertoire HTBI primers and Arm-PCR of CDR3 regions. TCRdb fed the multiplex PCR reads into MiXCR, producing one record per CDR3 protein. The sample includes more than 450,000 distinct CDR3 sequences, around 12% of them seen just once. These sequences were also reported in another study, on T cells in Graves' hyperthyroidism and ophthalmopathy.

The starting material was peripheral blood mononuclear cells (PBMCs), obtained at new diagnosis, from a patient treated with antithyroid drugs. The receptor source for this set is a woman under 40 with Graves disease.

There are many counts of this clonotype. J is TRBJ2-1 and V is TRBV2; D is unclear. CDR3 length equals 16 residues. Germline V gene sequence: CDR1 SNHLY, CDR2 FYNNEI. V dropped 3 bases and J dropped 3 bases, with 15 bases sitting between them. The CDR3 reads CASSEVQNPDYNEQFF. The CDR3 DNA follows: TGTGCCAGCAGTGAGGTCCAAAACCCAGACTACAATGAGCAGTTCTTC. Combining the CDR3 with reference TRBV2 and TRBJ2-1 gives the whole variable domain EPEVTQTPSHQVTQMGQEVILRCVPISNHLYFYWYRQILGQKVEFLVSFYNNEISEKSEIFDDQFSVERPDGSNFTLKIRSTKLEDSAMYFCASSEVQNPDYNEQFFGPGTRLTVL.

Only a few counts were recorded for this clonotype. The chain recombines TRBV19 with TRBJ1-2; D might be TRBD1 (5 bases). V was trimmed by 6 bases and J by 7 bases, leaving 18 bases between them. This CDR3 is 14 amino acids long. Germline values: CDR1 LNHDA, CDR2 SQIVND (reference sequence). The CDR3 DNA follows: TGTGCCAGTAGCCTAAAGGCAGGGTCGAGTGGCTACACCTTC. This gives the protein CASSLKAGSSGYTF.

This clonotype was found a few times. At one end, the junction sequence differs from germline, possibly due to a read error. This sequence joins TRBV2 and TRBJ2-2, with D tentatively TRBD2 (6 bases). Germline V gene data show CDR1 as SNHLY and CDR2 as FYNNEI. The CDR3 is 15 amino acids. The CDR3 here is CASSEALGGTGEPFF. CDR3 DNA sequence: TGTGCCAGCAGTGAAGCGCTGGGAGGCACCGGGGAGCCGTTTTTT.

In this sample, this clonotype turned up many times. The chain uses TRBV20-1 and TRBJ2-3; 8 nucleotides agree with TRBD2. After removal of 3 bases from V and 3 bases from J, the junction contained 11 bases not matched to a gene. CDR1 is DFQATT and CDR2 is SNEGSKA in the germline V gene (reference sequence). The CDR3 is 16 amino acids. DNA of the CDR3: TGCAGTGCTAGTCGCGGACTAGCACTGAGGACAGATACGCAGTATTTT. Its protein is CSASRGLALRTDTQYF.

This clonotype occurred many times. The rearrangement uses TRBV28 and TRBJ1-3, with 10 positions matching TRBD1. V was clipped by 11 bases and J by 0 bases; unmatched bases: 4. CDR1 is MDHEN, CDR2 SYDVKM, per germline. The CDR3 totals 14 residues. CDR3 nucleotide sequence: TGTGCCTCCCGGACAGGGGGCTCTGGAAACACCATATATTTT. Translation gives CASRTGGSGNTIYF.

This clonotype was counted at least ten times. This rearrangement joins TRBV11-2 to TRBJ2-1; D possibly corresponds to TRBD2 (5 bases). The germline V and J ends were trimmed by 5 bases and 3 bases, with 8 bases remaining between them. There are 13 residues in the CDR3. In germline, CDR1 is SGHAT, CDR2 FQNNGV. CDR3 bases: TGTGCCAGCAGCCGAGCGGACTACAATGAGCAGTTCTTC. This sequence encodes CASSRADYNEQFF. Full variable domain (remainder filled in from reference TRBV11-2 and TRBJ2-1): EAGVAQSPRYKIIEKRQSVAFWCNPISGHATLYWYQQILGQGPKLLIQFQNNGVVDDSQLPKDRFSAERLKGVDSTLKIQPAKLEDSAVYLCASSRADYNEQFFGPGTRLTVL.

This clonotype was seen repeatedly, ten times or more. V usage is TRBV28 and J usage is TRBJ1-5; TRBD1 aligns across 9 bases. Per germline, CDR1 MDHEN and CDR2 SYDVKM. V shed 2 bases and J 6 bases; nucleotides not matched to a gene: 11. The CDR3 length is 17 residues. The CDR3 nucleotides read TGTGCCAGCAGTTTACGCCCTAGGACAGGGGTAAGTCAGCCCCAGCATTTT. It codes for CASSLRPRTGVSQPQHF.

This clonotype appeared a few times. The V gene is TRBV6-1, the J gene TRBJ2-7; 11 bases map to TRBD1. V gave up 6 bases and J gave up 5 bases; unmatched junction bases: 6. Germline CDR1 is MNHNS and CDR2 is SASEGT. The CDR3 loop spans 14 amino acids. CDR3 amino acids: CASRQDRGQNEQYF. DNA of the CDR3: TGTGCCAGCAGGCAGGACAGGGGGCAGAACGAGCAGTACTTC.

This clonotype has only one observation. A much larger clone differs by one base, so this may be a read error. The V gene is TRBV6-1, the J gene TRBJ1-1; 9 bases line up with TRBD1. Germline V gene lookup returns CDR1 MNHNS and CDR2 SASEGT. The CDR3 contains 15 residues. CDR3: CAGSLTGGGVTEAFF. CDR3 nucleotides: TGTGCCGGCAGTCTGACAGGGGGAGGGGTCACTGAAGCTTTCTTT.

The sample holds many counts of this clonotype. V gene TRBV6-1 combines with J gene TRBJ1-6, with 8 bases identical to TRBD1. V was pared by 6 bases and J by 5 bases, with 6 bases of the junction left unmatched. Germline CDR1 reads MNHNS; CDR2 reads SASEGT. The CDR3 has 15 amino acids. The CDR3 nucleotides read TGTGCCAGCAGGAAGGACAGGGTAAATAATTCACCCCTCCACTTT. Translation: CASRKDRVNNSPLHF.

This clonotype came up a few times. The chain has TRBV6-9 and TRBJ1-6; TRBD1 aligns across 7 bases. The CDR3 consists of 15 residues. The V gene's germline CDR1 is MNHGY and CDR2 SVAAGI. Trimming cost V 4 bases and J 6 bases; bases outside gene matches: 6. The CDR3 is CASSFTGEINSPLHF. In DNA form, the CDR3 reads TGTGCCAGCAGTTTCACAGGGGAGATTAATTCACCCCTCCACTTT.

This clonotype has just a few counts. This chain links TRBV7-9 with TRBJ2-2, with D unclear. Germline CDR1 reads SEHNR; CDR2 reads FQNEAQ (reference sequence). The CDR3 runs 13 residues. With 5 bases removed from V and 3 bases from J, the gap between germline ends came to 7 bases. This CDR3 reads CASSPRYTGELFF. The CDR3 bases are TGTGCCAGCAGCCCCCGTTACACCGGGGAGCTGTTTTTT.

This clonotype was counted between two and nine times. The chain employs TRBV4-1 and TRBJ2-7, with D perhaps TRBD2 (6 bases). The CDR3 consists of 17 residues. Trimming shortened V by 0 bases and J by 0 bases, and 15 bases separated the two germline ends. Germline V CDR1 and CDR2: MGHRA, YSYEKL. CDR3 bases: TGCGCCAGCAGCCAAGAAGGGCGGGGCCTCCGCTCCTACGAGCAGTACTTC. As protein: CASSQEGRGLRSYEQYF.

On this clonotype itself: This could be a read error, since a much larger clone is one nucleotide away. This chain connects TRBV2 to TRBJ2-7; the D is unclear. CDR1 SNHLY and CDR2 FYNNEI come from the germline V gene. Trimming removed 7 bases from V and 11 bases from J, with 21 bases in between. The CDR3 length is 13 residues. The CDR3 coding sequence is TGTGCCAGCACCGATCGAGACATGCCCTGGGAGTACTTC. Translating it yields CASTDRDMPWEYF.

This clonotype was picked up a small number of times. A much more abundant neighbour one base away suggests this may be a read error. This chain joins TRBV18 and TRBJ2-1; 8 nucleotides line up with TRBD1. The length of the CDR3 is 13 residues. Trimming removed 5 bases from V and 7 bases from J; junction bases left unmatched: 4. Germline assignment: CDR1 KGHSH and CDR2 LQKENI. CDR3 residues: CASSRDRLNEQFF. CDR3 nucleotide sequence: TGTGCCAGCTCAAGGGACAGGCTTAATGAGCAGTTCTTC.